The 12 T cell receptor beta chains below all came from one sample that was sequenced in a study of beta chain features in type 1 diabetes. The entirety of the isolated RNA underwent reverse transcription, so expressed TCRB transcripts were sequenced. The table came from immunoSEQ multiplex PCR; TCRdb's copy has only in-frame clones and leaves some out. Counted here are 300,000 to 450,000 clones, around 20% occurring once; the ten biggest clones make up around 0.044%. Sequenced input: naive CD4+ T cells from blood. These receptors originate from a woman aged 18-35 years in good health.

This clone occurred a few times. The V call is TRBV29-1, the J call TRBJ2-4, with a possible D match to TRBD2 (6 bases). There are 13 residues in the CDR3. Germline assignment: CDR1 SQVTM and CDR2 ANQGSEA. V lost 7 bases to trimming and J lost 6 bases, with 16 bases between them. CDR3 nucleotide sequence: TGCAGCGGCACTCTGGGAGGTGGAAACATTCAGTACTTC. Encoded protein: CSGTLGGGNIQYF.

This clone was recorded a few times. The chain has TRBV2 and TRBJ2-7, with 7 nucleotides matching TRBD2. The V and J ends lost 7 bases and 6 bases, in that order; junction bases with no gene match: 9. Germline V gene data show CDR1 as SNHLY and CDR2 as FYNNEI. The CDR3 has 13 residues. The CDR3 sequence: CASKRGGSGEQYF. The CDR3 DNA reads TGTGCCAGCAAACGGGGCGGGAGCGGCGAGCAGTACTTC.

This chain links TRBV7-2 with TRBJ2-5, with 8 nucleotides matching TRBD1. Germline loops: CDR1 SGHTA, CDR2 FQGNSA. J gave up 2 bases and V 5 bases, and 4 bases lay outside the gene matches. This CDR3 is 14 amino acids long. CDR3 loop: CASSAQGAQETQYF. The CDR3 DNA reads as TGTGCCAGCAGCGCTCAGGGGGCGCAAGAGACCCAGTACTTC.

The rearrangement joins TRBV7-9 to TRBJ2-7; TRBD2 might be the D (6 bases). CDR3 length: 12 amino acids. V lost 11 bases and J lost 3, with 14 bases in between. The germline V gene has CDR1 SEHNR and CDR2 FQNEAQ (reference sequence). The CDR3 spells CASGGVSYEQYF. The DNA for the CDR3 is TGTGCCTCGGGCGGGGTAAGCTACGAGCAGTACTTC.

This clone was found a few times. This chain connects TRBV4-1 to TRBJ2-4; 8 bases agree with TRBD2. Trimming took 1 base from V and 7 from J; bases not matched to a gene: 3. The CDR3 has 14 amino acids. Looked up from germline, CDR1 is MGHRA and CDR2 is YSYEKL. The CDR3 loop reads CASSQAWTSNIQYF. For the CDR3, the DNA is TGCGCCAGCAGCCAAGCCTGGACTAGCAACATTCAGTACTTC.

In its sample, this clone was seen a few times. The V call is TRBV19, the J call TRBJ1-2, with 7 bases identical to TRBD1. The germline V gene has CDR1 LNHDA and CDR2 SQIVND (reference sequence). The CDR3 consists of 14 residues. V shed 3 bases and J 6 bases; nucleotides not matched to a gene: 7. The CDR3 sequence is CASSIPGTENGYTF. The CDR3 DNA sequence: TGTGCCAGTAGTATCCCCGGGACAGAAAATGGCTACACCTTC.

This clone has a handful of counts. The rearrangement joins TRBV5-1 to TRBJ2-1; TRBD2 matches at 11 bases. Germline V lookup: CDR1 SGHRS, CDR2 YFSETQ. CDR3 size: 16 residues. With V trimmed by 4 bases and J by 6 bases, 9 bases remained unmatched. The CDR3 protein is CASSARPTSGANEQFF. CDR3 coding DNA: TGCGCCAGCAGCGCCCGCCCGACTAGCGGGGCCAATGAGCAGTTCTTC.

This chain connects TRBV30 to TRBJ2-2; 9 positions agree with TRBD1. The CDR3 consists of 16 residues. The V and J ends lost 2 bases and 5 bases, in that order; junction bases with no gene match: 9. Germline V gives CDR1 GTSNPN, CDR2 SVGIG (reference sequence). The CDR3 here is CAWSRDRVPGTGELFF. CDR3 sequence (DNA): TGTGCCTGGAGTCGGGACAGGGTACCAGGAACCGGGGAGCTGTTTTTT.

This clone was seen only a few times. Other DNA sequences in this sample translate to the same CDR3. V and J are TRBV5-1 and TRBJ2-7, with 7 positions matching TRBD1. J gave up 3 bases and V 2 bases, and 5 bases lay outside the gene matches. The CDR3 runs 14 residues. Germline-derived CDR1 and CDR2 are SGHRS and YFSETQ. CDR3 protein: CASSFRTGGYEQYF. The CDR3 bases are TGCGCCAGCAGCTTTCGGACAGGAGGCTACGAGCAGTACTTC.

This chain connects TRBV29-1 to TRBJ2-7, with D perhaps matching TRBD2 (5 bases). This CDR3 is built from 12 residues. The V and J ends lost 4 bases and 5 bases respectively, with 12 bases between them. Germline V gives CDR1 SQVTM, CDR2 ANQGSEA. The CDR3 DNA reads as TGCAGCGTTGCCCCGAACGGGGACGAGCAGTACTTC. This gives the protein CSVAPNGDEQYF.

V is TRBV4-1 and J is TRBJ2-7, with TRBD2 identical over 9 bases. The V gene's germline CDR1 is MGHRA and CDR2 YSYEKL. Unmatched junction bases numbered 7, after V lost 4 bases and J lost 0 bases. The CDR3 loop spans 16 amino acids. Here the CDR3 reads CASSLGERGVSYEQYF. For the CDR3, the DNA is TGCGCCAGCAGCCTGGGGGAGCGGGGGGTCTCCTACGAGCAGTACTTC.

This chain joins TRBV18 and TRBJ2-7; D is perhaps TRBD2 (6 bases). There are 14 residues in the CDR3. V was trimmed by 4 bases and J by 4 bases, leaving 14 bases between them. The germline CDR1 and CDR2 sequences are KGHSH and LQKENI. The CDR3 DNA sequence: TGTGCCAGCTCACGGGCGGGGAGGTTATACGAGCAGTACTTC. Amino acid sequence: CASSRAGRLYEQYF.